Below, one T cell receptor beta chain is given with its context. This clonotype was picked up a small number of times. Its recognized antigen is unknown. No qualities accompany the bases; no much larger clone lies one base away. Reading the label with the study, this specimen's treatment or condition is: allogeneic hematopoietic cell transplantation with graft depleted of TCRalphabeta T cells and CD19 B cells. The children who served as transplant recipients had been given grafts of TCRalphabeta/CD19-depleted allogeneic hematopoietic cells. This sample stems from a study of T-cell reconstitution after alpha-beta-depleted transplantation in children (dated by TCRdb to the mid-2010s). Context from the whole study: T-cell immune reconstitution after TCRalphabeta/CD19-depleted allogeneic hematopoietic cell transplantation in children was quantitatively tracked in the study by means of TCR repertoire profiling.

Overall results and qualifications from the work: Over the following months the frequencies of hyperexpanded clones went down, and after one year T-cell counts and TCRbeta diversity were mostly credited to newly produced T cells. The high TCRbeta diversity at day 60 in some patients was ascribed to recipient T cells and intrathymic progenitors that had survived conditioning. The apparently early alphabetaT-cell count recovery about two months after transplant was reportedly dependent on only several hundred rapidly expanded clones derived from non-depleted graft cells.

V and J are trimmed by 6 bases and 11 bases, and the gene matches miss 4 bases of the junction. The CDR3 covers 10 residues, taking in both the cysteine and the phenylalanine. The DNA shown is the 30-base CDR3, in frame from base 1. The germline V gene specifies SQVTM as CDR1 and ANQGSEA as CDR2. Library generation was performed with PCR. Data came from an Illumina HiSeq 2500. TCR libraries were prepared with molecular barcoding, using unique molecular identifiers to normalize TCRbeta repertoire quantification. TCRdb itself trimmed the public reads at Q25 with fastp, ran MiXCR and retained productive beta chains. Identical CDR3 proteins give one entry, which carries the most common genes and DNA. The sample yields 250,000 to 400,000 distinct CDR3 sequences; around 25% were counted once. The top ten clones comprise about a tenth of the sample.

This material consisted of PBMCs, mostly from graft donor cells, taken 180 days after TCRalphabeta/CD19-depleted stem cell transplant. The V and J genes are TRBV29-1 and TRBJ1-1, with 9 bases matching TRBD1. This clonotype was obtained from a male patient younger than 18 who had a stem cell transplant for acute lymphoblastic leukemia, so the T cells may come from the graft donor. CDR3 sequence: CSVEQGAAFF. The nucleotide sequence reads TGCAGCGTCGAACAGGGGGCGGCTTTCTTT. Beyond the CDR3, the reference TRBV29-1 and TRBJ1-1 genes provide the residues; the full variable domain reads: SAVISQKPSRDICQRGTSLTIQCQVDSQVTMMFWYRQQPGQSLTLIATANQGSEATYESGFVIDKFPISRPNLTFSTLTVSNMSPEDSSIYLCSVEQGAAFFGQGTRLTVV.